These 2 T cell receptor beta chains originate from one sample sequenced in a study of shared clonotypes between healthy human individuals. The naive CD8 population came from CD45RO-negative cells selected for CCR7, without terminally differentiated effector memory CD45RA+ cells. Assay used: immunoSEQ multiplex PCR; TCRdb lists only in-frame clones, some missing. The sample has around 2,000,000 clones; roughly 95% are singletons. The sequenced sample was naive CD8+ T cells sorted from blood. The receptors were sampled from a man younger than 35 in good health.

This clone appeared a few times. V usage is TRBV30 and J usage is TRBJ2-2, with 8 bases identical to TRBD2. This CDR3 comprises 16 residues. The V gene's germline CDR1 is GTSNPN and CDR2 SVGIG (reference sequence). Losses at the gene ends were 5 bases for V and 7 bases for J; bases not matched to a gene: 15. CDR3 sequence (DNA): TGTGCCTGGGAGGGGGTGCGGGAGGCCCTTGGCGGGGAGCTGTTTTTT. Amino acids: CAWEGVREALGGELFF.

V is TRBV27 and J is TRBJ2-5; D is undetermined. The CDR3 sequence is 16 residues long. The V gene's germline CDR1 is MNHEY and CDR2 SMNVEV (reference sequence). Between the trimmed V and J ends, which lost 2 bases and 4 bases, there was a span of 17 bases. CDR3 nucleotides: TGTGCCAGCAGTTTAGTGACACCAGACCTAGGAGAGACCCAGTACTTC. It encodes CASSLVTPDLGETQYF.